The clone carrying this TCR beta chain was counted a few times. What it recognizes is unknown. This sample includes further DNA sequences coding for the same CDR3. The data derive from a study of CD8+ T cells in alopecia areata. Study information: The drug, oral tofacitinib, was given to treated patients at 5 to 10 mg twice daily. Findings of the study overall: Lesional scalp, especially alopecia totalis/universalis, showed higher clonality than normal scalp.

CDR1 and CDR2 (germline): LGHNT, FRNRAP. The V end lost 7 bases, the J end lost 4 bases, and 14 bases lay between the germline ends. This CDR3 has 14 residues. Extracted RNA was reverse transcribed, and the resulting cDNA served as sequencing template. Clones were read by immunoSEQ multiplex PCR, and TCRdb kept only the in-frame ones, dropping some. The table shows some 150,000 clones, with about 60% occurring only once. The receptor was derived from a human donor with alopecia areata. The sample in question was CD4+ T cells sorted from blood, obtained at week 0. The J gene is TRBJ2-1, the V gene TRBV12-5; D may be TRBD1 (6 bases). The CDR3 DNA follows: TGTGCTAGTGTAGGCGGCCAGGGGTACAATGAGCAGTTCTTC. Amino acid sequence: CASVGGQGYNEQFF.